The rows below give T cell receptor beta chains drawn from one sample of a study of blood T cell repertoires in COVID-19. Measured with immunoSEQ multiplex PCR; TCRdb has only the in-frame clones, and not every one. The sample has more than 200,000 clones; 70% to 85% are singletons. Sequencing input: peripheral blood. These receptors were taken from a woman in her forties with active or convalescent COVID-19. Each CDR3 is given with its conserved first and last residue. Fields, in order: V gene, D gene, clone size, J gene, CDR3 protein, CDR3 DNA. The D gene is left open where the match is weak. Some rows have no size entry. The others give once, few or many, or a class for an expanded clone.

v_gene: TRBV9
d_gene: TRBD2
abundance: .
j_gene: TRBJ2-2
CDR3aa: CASGPWGGNTGELFF
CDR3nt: TGTGCCAGCGGGCCCTGGGGGGGGAACACCGGGGAGCTGTTTTTT

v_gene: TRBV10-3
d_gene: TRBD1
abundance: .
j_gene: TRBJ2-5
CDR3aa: CAISDSVGQGETQYF
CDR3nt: TGTGCCATCAGTGATTCCGTGGGACAGGGAGAGACCCAGTACTTC

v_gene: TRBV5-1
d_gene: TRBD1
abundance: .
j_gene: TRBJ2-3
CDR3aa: CASSRRTGGTDTQYF
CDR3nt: TGCGCCAGCAGCAGGAGGACAGGAGGTACAGATACGCAGTATTTT

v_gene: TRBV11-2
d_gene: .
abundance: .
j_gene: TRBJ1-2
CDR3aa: CASSLNRGEGYTF
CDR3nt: TGTGCCAGCAGCCTAAATCGGGGGGAAGGCTACACCTTC

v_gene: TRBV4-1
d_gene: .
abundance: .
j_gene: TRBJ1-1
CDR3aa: CASSQDDPGAAFF
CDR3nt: TGCGCCAGCAGCCAAGATGATCCGGGTGCAGCTTTCTTT

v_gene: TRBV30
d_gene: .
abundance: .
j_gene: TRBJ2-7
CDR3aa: CAWSITGYEQYF
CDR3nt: TGTGCCTGGAGTATAACGGGCTACGAGCAGTACTTC

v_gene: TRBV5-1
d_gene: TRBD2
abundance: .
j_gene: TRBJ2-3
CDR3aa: CASSEQTSGVWDTQYF
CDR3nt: TGCGCCAGCAGCGAGCAGACTAGCGGGGTTTGGGATACGCAGTATTTT

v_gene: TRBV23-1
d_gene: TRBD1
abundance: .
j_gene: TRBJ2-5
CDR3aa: CASSQLRDREGETQYF
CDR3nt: TGCGCCAGCAGTCAATTAAGGGACAGGGAGGGGGAGACCCAGTACTTC

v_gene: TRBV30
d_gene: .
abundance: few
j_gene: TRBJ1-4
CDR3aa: CAWRNRNNEKLFF
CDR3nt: TGTGCCTGGAGAAACAGAAATAATGAAAAACTGTTTTTT

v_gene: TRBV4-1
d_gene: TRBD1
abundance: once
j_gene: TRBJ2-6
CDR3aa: CASRYREGQGAFGANVLTF
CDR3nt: TGCGCCAGCAGGTATCGCGAGGGACAGGGGGCTTTTGGGGCCAACGTCCTGACTTTC

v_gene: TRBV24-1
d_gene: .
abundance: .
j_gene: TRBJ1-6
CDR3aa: CATRGNPGNSPLHF
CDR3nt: TGTGCCACCAGGGGAAACCCAGGGAATTCACCCCTCCACTTT

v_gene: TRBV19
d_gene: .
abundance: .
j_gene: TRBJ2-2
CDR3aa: CASSIQNTGELFF
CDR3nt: TGTGCCAGTAGTATTCAGAACACCGGGGAGCTGTTTTTT

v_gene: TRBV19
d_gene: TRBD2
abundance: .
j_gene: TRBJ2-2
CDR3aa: CASSTPGLAAGELFF
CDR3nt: TGTGCCAGTAGTACTCCGGGACTAGCGGCCGGGGAGCTGTTTTTT

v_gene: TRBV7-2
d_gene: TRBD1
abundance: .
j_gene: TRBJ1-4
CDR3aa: CASSGSIRGTGNEKLFF
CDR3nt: TGTGCCAGCAGCGGTAGTATCAGAGGGACAGGGAATGAAAAACTGTTTTTT

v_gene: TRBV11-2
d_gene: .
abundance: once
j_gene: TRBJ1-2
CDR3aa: CASSLGGFRFGANYGYTF
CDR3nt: TGTGCCAGCAGCTTAGGCGGATTTCGTTTCGGGGCTAACTATGGCTACACCTTC

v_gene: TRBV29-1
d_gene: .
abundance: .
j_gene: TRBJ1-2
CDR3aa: CSVEEEYGYTF
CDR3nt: TGCAGCGTTGAAGAGGAGTATGGCTACACCTTC

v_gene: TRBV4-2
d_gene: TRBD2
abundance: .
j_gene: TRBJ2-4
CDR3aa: CASSPTTSGGKYF
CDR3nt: TGTGCCAGCAGCCCGACGACTAGCGGGGGGAAGTACTTC

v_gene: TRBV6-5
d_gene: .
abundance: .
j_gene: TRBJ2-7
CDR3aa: CASNRFWGASYEQYF
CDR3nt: TGTGCCAGCAATCGCTTTTGGGGCGCCTCCTACGAGCAGTACTTC

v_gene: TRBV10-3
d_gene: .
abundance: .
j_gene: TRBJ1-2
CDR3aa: CAISLTGFDGYTF
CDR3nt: TGTGCCATCAGCCTTACAGGGTTTGATGGCTACACCTTC

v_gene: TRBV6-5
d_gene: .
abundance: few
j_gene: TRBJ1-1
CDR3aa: CARGHNTEAFF
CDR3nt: TGTGCCAGGGGCCACAACACTGAAGCTTTCTTT

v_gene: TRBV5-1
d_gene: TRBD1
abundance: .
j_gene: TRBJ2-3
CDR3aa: CASSLQGTETDTQYF
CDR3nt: TGCGCCAGCAGCTTACAGGGGACGGAGACAGATACGCAGTATTTT

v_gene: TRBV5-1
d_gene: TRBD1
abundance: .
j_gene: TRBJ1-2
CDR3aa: CASSLGGQGSVAGYTF
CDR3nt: TGCGCCAGCAGCTTGGGAGGACAGGGAAGCGTCGCTGGCTACACCTTC

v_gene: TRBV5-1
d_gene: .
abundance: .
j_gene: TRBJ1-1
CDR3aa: CASSLGQGRGEAFF
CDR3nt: TGCGCCAGCAGCTTGGGGCAGGGGAGGGGTGAAGCTTTCTTT

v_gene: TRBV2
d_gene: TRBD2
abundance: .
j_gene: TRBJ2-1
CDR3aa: CAIPSGGRPNEQFF
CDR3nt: TGTGCCATTCCTAGCGGGGGGAGGCCCAATGAGCAGTTCTTC

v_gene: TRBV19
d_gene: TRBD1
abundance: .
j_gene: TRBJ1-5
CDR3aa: CASRAGPGTGNQPQHF
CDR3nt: TGTGCCAGTAGGGCGGGTCCAGGGACAGGGAATCAGCCCCAGCATTTT

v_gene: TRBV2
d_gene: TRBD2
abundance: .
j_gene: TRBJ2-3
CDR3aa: CASSVSTSGGSPASTDTQYF
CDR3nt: TGTGCCAGCAGCGTCTCGACTAGCGGGGGGTCACCCGCTAGCACAGATACGCAGTATTTT

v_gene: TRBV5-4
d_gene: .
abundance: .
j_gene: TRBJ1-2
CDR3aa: CASSSTWGGNGYTF
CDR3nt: TGTGCCAGCAGCTCTACCTGGGGGGGGAATGGCTACACCTTC

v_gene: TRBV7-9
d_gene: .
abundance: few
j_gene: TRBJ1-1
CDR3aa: CASSQGGTEAFF
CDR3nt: TGTGCCAGCAGCCAGGGAGGGACCGAAGCTTTCTTT

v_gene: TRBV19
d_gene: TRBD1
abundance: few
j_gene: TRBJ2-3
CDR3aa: CASTLGQASTDTQYF
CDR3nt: TGTGCCAGTACCCTAGGACAGGCCAGCACAGATACGCAGTATTTT